Following are 32 T cell receptor beta chains from one sample sequenced in a study of T cells in Graves' hyperthyroidism and ophthalmopathy. Amplified TCR beta CDR3 regions came from RNA transcripts. Carried out on the TCR CDR3, a first-round RT-PCR used the HTBI primer set. TCRdb fed the multiplex PCR reads into MiXCR, producing one record per CDR3 protein. The table includes 450,000 to 700,000 distinct CDR3 sequences, 40% to 55% detected once. The sample comprised peripheral blood or thyroid tissue (not recorded which). All receptors derive from an adult woman with Graves' disease, either hyperthyroidism or ophthalmopathy (not recorded which).

This clonotype was seen repeatedly, ten times or more. The chain carries TRBV6-5 and TRBJ1-2; perhaps TRBD1 as D (5 bases). Between the trimmed V and J ends, which lost 2 bases and 5 bases, there was a span of 18 bases. The CDR3 length is 16 residues. Germline V CDR1 and CDR2: MNHEY, SVGAGI. The DNA for the CDR3 is TGTGCCAGCAGTTACCATTCGGAGGTGACAGCTTATGGCTACACCTTC. Its translation is CASSYHSEVTAYGYTF.

This clonotype was detected many times. V and J are TRBV4-2 and TRBJ1-1, with D unclear. With 1 base removed from V and 0 bases from J, the gap between germline ends came to 12 bases. The CDR3 is made up of 16 amino acids. CDR1 and CDR2 from the germline V gene are LGHNA and YNFKEQ. The CDR3 DNA is TGTGCCAGCAGCCAAGCCAAGGGTAGCTTGAACACTGAAGCTTTCTTT. This encodes CASSQAKGSLNTEAFF.

This clonotype was counted ten times or more. The CDR3 spells CASSLEVAGFSYEQYF. The CDR3, as DNA: TGTGCCAGCAGCTTAGAGGTAGCGGGGTTCTCCTACGAGCAGTACTTC. The rearrangement links TRBV7-2 to TRBJ2-7; 8 positions match TRBD2. Germline CDR1 is SGHTA and CDR2 is FQGNSA. This CDR3 is 16 amino acids long. V lost 1 base, J lost 0 bases, and 5 bases stayed unmatched.

There are many counts of this clonotype. This chain connects TRBV20-1 to TRBJ1-2; perhaps TRBD1 as D (5 bases). The ends were cut back, 5 bases at V and 6 bases at J, with 22 bases in the middle. The V gene's germline CDR1 is DFQATT and CDR2 SNEGSKA (reference sequence). The CDR3 is 15 amino acids. The CDR3 bases are TGCAGTGCTGACGGGCCTTCAGGGTCTCGTAATGGCTACACCTTC. It encodes CSADGPSGSRNGYTF.

This clonotype was seen ten or more times. The chain recombines TRBV7-8 with TRBJ2-6; tentative D call: TRBD1 (6 bases). The CDR3 covers 19 residues. CDR1 SGHVS and CDR2 FQNEAQ come from the germline V gene. V dropped 5 bases and J dropped 1 base, with 21 bases sitting between them. In DNA, the CDR3 is TGTGCCAGCAGCCAGCACAGGGAGAAAGTCTTTTCTGGGGCCAACGTCCTGACTTTC. This translates into CASSQHREKVFSGANVLTF.

This clonotype was found a few times. Since the CDR3 does not end with the conserved phenylalanine or tryptophan, this likely comes from a read error. The DNA is omitted, as the CDR3 cannot be located on it reliably, and the CDR3 follows TCRdb's listing. This chain connects TRBV5-5 to TRBJ1-6; the DNA was not used to check the table's D call, TRBD1. Including both end residues, the CDR3 is 9 amino acids long. Germline CDR1 reads SGHKS; CDR2 reads YYEKEE (reference sequence). The CDR3 sequence: CASSLGQPR.

This clonotype has at least ten counts. The chain recombines TRBV19 with TRBJ2-7, with 8 bases fitting TRBD1. Germline assignment: CDR1 LNHDA and CDR2 SQIVND (reference sequence). This CDR3 has 13 amino acids. V gave up 10 bases and J gave up 5 bases; unmatched junction bases: 10. CDR3 nucleotide sequence: TGTGCCACCGCCATCGGACAGGGAAACGAGCAGTACTTC. Translation gives CATAIGQGNEQYF.

This clonotype was recorded at least ten times. The rearrangement joins TRBV6-1 to TRBJ2-6; D gene unclear. This CDR3 spans 14 amino acids. Trimming left V 3 bases short and J 4 bases short, with 7 bases between. In germline, CDR1 is MNHNS, CDR2 SASEGT. The CDR3 DNA reads as TGTGCCAGCAGTGATGTCTCCGGGGCCAACGTCCTGACTTTC. This encodes CASSDVSGANVLTF.

The chain uses TRBV7-3 and TRBJ1-1; possibly TRBD1 for D (5 bases). The CDR3 spans 14 residues. V lost 5 bases to trimming and J lost 4 bases, with 14 bases between them. Germline V CDR1 and CDR2: SGHTA, FQGTGA. The CDR3 DNA sequence: TGTGCCAGCAGCGCGGCCGGGGGGGTCACTGAAGCTTTCTTT. Amino acids: CASSAAGGVTEAFF.

This clonotype was counted at least ten times. The chain uses TRBV6-6 and TRBJ1-1, with no clear D. CDR1 is MNHNY and CDR2 is SVGAGI in the germline V gene (reference sequence). V dropped 6 bases and J dropped 7 bases, with 12 bases sitting between them. The CDR3 runs 12 residues. The CDR3 DNA reads as TGTGCCAGCAGGGACCCGAGGGTTGAAGCTTTCTTT. Translated: CASRDPRVEAFF.

V usage is TRBV7-2 and J usage is TRBJ1-5, with D uncertain. The germline V gene has CDR1 SGHTA and CDR2 FQGNSA. V lost 3 bases and J 5 bases, leaving 14 bases between the germline ends. The CDR3 totals 15 residues. CDR3 sequence (DNA): TGTGCCAGCAGCTTGAGGGCCATCTTCGATCAGCCCCAGCATTTT. Its translation is CASSLRAIFDQPQHF.

The rearrangement uses TRBV6-1 and TRBJ1-1, with unresolved D. Germline V CDR1 and CDR2: MNHNS, SASEGT. V lost 11 bases and J 0 bases, leaving 13 bases between the germline ends. CDR3 length: 13 residues. The DNA for the CDR3 is TGTGCCGGCGGGGAGGGATTGAACACTGAAGCTTTCTTT. It translates to CAGGEGLNTEAFF.

This clonotype came up many times. The rearrangement links TRBV7-9 to TRBJ2-5; 7 bases map to TRBD1. The CDR3 runs 15 residues. Trimming at V came to 3 bases and at J to 3 bases, leaving 7 bases not matched to a gene. In germline, CDR1 is SEHNR, CDR2 FQNEAQ (reference sequence). In DNA, the CDR3 is TGTGCCAGCAGCTTTAAGCCCGACAGGGAAGAGACCCAGTACTTC. Protein product: CASSFKPDREETQYF.

This clonotype was counted at least ten times. Relative to the germline gene, one junction end is altered; a read error may explain this. This sequence joins TRBV19 and TRBJ2-7; D ambiguous. The CDR3 is 14 amino acids. Germline CDR1 reads LNHDA; CDR2 reads SQIVND (reference sequence). The CDR3 spells CASSIGGGSYKQYF. CDR3 coding DNA: TGTGCCAGTAGTATCGGTGGTGGGTCCTACAAGCAGTACTTC. The complete variable domain, with remaining parts taken from reference TRBV19 and TRBJ2-7, reads DGGITQSPKYLFRKEGQNVTLSCEQNLNHDAMYWYRQDPGQGLRLIYYSQIVNDFQKGDIAEGYSVSREKKESFPLTVTSAQKNPTAFYLCASSIGGGSYKQYFGPGTRLTVT.

The sample holds many counts of this clonotype. The chain is built from TRBV9 and TRBJ2-5, with 9 bases that match TRBD1. Per the germline V gene, CDR1 is SGDLS and CDR2 is YYNGEE. The CDR3 totals 15 residues. V dropped 3 bases and J dropped 2; count of bases not matched to a gene: 5. The CDR3 protein is CASSGGQGGQETQYF. The CDR3 nucleotides read TGTGCCAGCAGCGGGGGACAGGGTGGGCAAGAGACCCAGTACTTC. Drawing the rest from reference TRBV9 and TRBJ2-5, the complete variable domain is DSGVTQTPKHLITATGQRVTLRCSPRSGDLSVYWYQQSLDQGLQFLIQYYNGEERAKGNILERFSAQQFPDLHSELNLSSLELGDSALYFCASSGGQGGQETQYFGPGTRLLVL.

J is TRBJ1-1 and V is TRBV7-2, with D uncertain. From germline, CDR1 is SGHTA and CDR2 FQGNSA. This CDR3 has 16 amino acids. The V end was cut by 2 bases, the J end by 3 bases, with 16 bases between. The CDR3 loop reads CASSLLAWDGYTEAFF. In nucleotides, the CDR3 is TGTGCCAGCAGCTTATTAGCGTGGGATGGCTACACTGAAGCTTTCTTT. Full variable domain (remainder filled in from reference TRBV7-2 and TRBJ1-1): GAGVSQSPSNKVTEKGKDVELRCDPISGHTALYWYRQSLGQGLEFLIYFQGNSAPDKSGLPSDRFSAERTGGSVSTLTIQRTQQEDSAVYLCASSLLAWDGYTEAFFGQGTRLTVV.

This clonotype has just one count. CDR3 in amino acids: CASSETRIRGYTIYF. Here the CDR3 DNA reads TGCGCCAGCAGCGAAACCAGGATCCGAGGCTACACCATATATTTT. The V and J genes are TRBV5-1 and TRBJ1-3; no firm D call. The germline V and J ends were trimmed by 4 bases and 8 bases, with 19 bases remaining between them. CDR1 SGHRS and CDR2 YFSETQ come from the germline V gene. The CDR3 consists of 15 residues.

The table lists this clonotype with many counts. V usage is TRBV4-1 and J usage is TRBJ1-5; 8 bases are shared with TRBD1. V lost 3 bases, J lost 4 bases, and 5 bases stayed unmatched. Germline values: CDR1 MGHRA, CDR2 YSYEKL. The CDR3 length is 15 residues. The CDR3 coding sequence is TGCGCCAGCAGCCAGAAAACAGGGGGGAATCAGCCCCAGCATTTT. Amino acid sequence: CASSQKTGGNQPQHF.

The rearrangement links TRBV19 to TRBJ2-7; a weak D match, TRBD1 (5 bases). The germline V gene has CDR1 LNHDA and CDR2 SQIVND (reference sequence). With 3 bases removed from V and 4 bases from J, the gap between germline ends came to 13 bases. The CDR3 totals 14 residues. CDR3 sequence reads: CASSMGKGAYEQYF. CDR3 bases: TGTGCCAGTAGTATGGGTAAAGGGGCATACGAGCAGTACTTC. The complete variable domain, with remaining parts taken from reference TRBV19 and TRBJ2-7, reads DGGITQSPKYLFRKEGQNVTLSCEQNLNHDAMYWYRQDPGQGLRLIYYSQIVNDFQKGDIAEGYSVSREKKESFPLTVTSAQKNPTAFYLCASSMGKGAYEQYFGPGTRLTVT.

This clonotype was counted ten times or more. This chain links TRBV3-1 with TRBJ2-5; TRBD1 aligns across 8 bases. Trimming removed 3 bases from V and 2 bases from J; junction bases left unmatched: 5. The length of the CDR3 is 15 residues. CDR1 is LGHDT and CDR2 is YNNKEL in the germline V gene (reference sequence). CDR3: CASSQETGGQETQYF. CDR3 DNA: TGTGCCAGCAGCCAGGAAACAGGGGGACAAGAGACCCAGTACTTC.

There are many counts of this clonotype. The CDR3 loop reads CSARLRPDREAFF. CDR3 in DNA: TGCAGTGCTAGACTCAGGCCCGACAGGGAAGCTTTCTTT. The chain joins TRBV20-1 to TRBJ1-1, with TRBD1 as a possible D gene (6 bases). This CDR3 region has 13 residues. Trimming took 2 bases from V and 8 from J, leaving 15 bases between them. Looked up from germline, CDR1 is DFQATT and CDR2 is SNEGSKA (reference sequence).

This clonotype was recorded many times. V gene TRBV7-9 combines with J gene TRBJ1-4; maybe TRBD1 (6 bases). CDR1 is SEHNR, CDR2 FQNEAQ, per germline (reference sequence). This CDR3 is 15 amino acids long. V was trimmed by 5 bases and J by 7 bases, leaving 17 bases between them. CDR3 loop: CASSLWTEEGEKLFF. DNA of the CDR3: TGTGCCAGCAGCCTCTGGACAGAAGAAGGTGAAAAACTGTTTTTT.

The table lists this clonotype with a few counts. This clone may be a read error of a much larger clone one base away. The V call is TRBV6-1, the J call TRBJ2-1; 12 bases match TRBD2. The J segment lost 10 bases and the V segment lost 8 bases, leaving 15 bases of the junction unmatched. Germline assignment: CDR1 MNHNS and CDR2 SASEGT. The CDR3 is 16 residues long. Here the CDR3 DNA reads TGTGCCAGCCATGAGGCTACTAGCGGGAGGCCGTGGGAGCAGTTCTTC. The encoded protein is CASHEATSGRPWEQFF.

The V call is TRBV2, the J call TRBJ1-6, with 7 bases fitting TRBD1. The CDR3 totals 15 residues. Germline V lookup: CDR1 SNHLY, CDR2 FYNNEI. V lost 4 bases, J lost 7 bases, and 7 bases stayed unmatched. The CDR3 is CASSGGQIKNSPLHF. The CDR3 nucleotides read TGTGCCAGCAGTGGGGGACAGATCAAAAATTCACCCCTCCACTTT.

Regarding this clonotype: Since a much larger clone is just one base distant, this may be a read error. V and J are TRBV10-3 and TRBJ2-5; D could derive from TRBD1 or TRBD2 (5 bases each). The CDR3 sequence is 14 residues long. Germline CDR1 ENHRY, CDR2 SYGVKD. Trimming removed 5 bases from V and 1 base from J, with 11 bases in between. DNA for the CDR3: TGTGCCATCAGTTTGGGGGACCCCCAAGAGACCCAGTACTTC. Amino acids: CAISLGDPQETQYF.

There are many counts of this clonotype. J is TRBJ1-2 and V is TRBV29-1, with D hard to call. In germline, CDR1 is SQVTM, CDR2 ANQGSEA. The CDR3 covers 11 residues. V was trimmed by 4 bases and J by 4 bases, leaving 7 bases between them. CDR3 residues: CSVVPSYGYTF. CDR3 coding DNA: TGCAGCGTTGTCCCGTCCTATGGCTACACCTTC.

V usage is TRBV2 and J usage is TRBJ1-6; 7 nucleotides line up with TRBD1. V trimming: 2 bases; J trimming: 5 bases; junction bases outside the gene matches: 3. CDR1 and CDR2 from the germline V gene are SNHLY and FYNNEI. This CDR3 has 15 amino acids. CDR3 in DNA: TGTGCCAGCAGTGAATTCGGACAGGATAATTCACCCCTCCACTTT. Protein sequence: CASSEFGQDNSPLHF.

This sequence joins TRBV15 and TRBJ2-7; no clear D. This CDR3 has 15 residues. CDR1 is LNHNV, CDR2 YYDKDF, per germline (reference sequence). V was shortened by 0 bases and J by 0 bases, with 9 bases between the two germline ends. The CDR3 here is CATSREPLNSYEQYF. CDR3 coding DNA: TGTGCCACCAGCAGAGAACCCCTGAACTCCTACGAGCAGTACTTC.

This clonotype was counted ten times or more. This sequence joins TRBV6-1 and TRBJ2-7; no definite D call. V shed 4 bases and J shed 6 bases, with 10 bases lying between them. This CDR3 contains 12 residues. Germline values: CDR1 MNHNS, CDR2 SASEGT. For the CDR3, the DNA is TGTGCCAGCAGTGGATTAGTCGCCGAGCAGTACTTC. Encoded protein: CASSGLVAEQYF.

This clonotype occurred once. V gene TRBV19 combines with J gene TRBJ1-2; 11 nucleotides match TRBD1. CDR1 is LNHDA and CDR2 is SQIVND in the germline V gene (reference sequence). V shed 5 bases and J 2 bases; nucleotides not matched to a gene: 7. This CDR3 has 16 residues. This chain's CDR3 is CASSQKGQGANYGYTF. In nucleotides, the CDR3 is TGTGCCAGTAGTCAGAAAGGACAGGGGGCGAACTATGGCTACACCTTC.

This clonotype was seen at least ten times. The J gene is TRBJ2-2, the V gene TRBV20-1; D gene unclear. Trimming stripped 4 bases from V and 7 bases from J, with 19 bases between. Germline CDR1 is DFQATT and CDR2 is SNEGSKA (reference sequence). CDR3 length: 15 amino acids. As DNA, the CDR3 is TGCAGTGCTACGGACGGAGAGATGGGTTTCGGGGAGCTGTTTTTT. It codes for CSATDGEMGFGELFF.

This rearrangement joins TRBV10-3 to TRBJ2-6; D gene ambiguous. Looked up from germline, CDR1 is ENHRY and CDR2 is SYGVKD. The V and J ends lost 0 bases and 2 bases respectively, with 5 bases between them. The CDR3 is 15 residues long. CDR3 sequence reads: CAISESRAGANVLTF. CDR3 in DNA: TGTGCCATCAGTGAGTCAAGGGCTGGGGCCAACGTCCTGACTTTC.